The TCR beta chain described here comes from a study of human T cells and chemical hapten exposure. Findings of the study overall: Significantly more large CDR3 similarity clusters were formed by expanded TCRs than by controls. The immune response of these alopecia patients might not match healthy individuals'. Patch test score tracked positively with PT1 expanded TCR counts.

Trimming shortened V by 6 bases and J by 8 bases, and 11 bases separated the two germline ends. The CDR3 is 13 amino acids. Germline V gene data show CDR1 as SGHAT and CDR2 as FQNNGV. Time point defined: patch test 1, 2 weeks after DPC sensitization. The treatment: therapeutic diphenylcyclopropenone sensitization with weekly scalp DPC. Each cDNA molecule in the library carried unique molecular identifiers. TCRdb reprocessed the RACE reads with MiXCR, giving one entry per CDR3 protein. This repertoire shows about 340,000 distinct CDR3 sequences, 5.5% to 8% found once; its top ten account for 8.4%. About this clonotype: The antigen is undetermined.

The TCR sequence derives from a young woman with alopecia areata. Some clones in this sample may be carry-over from other donors' samples. The rearrangement joins TRBV11-2 to TRBJ1-6, with no clear D. The material was whole blood, obtained in connection with sensitization to the hapten diphenylcyclopropenone (DPC). CDR3 in amino acids: CASSQDGYSPLHF. The CDR3 nucleotides read TGTGCCAGCAGTCAAGACGGGTATTCACCCCTCCACTTT. Based on the CDR3 plus reference TRBV11-2 and TRBJ1-6, the full variable domain is EAGVAQSPRYKIIEKRQSVAFWCNPISGHATLYWYQQILGQGPKLLIQFQNNGVVDDSQLPKDRFSAERLKGVDSTLKIQPAKLEDSAVYLCASSQDGYSPLHFGNGTRLTVT.